The 13 T cell receptor beta chains in this list originate from one sample, sequenced in a study of cytomegalovirus exposure and HLA in healthy donors. PCR involved 60 Vbeta and 13 Jbeta primers. Clones were read by immunoSEQ multiplex PCR, and TCRdb kept only the in-frame ones, dropping some. Here the sample table reports tens of thousands of clones. Sample: PBMCs. These receptors all stem from a man aged 18 to 30 in good health and CMV-seropositive.

This rearrangement joins TRBV5-8 to TRBJ2-5; tentative D call: TRBD1 (6 bases). V shed 2 bases and J shed 3 bases, with 8 bases lying between them. Germline V CDR1 and CDR2: SGHTS, YDEGEE. This CDR3 spans 13 amino acids. The CDR3 is CASSFNREETQYF. DNA for the CDR3: TGTGCCAGCAGCTTCAACAGGGAAGAGACCCAGTACTTC. Complete variable domain (other parts from reference TRBV5-8 and TRBJ2-5): EAGVTQSPTHLIKTRGQQATLRCSPISGHTSVYWYQQALGLGLQFLLWYDEGEERNRGNFPPRFSGRQFPNYSSELNVNALELEDSALYLCASSFNREETQYFGPGTRLLVL.

V usage is TRBV5-1 and J usage is TRBJ1-1; possibly TRBD1 for D (5 bases). V dropped 2 bases and J dropped 4 bases, with 9 bases sitting between them. Germline CDR1 SGHRS, CDR2 YFSETQ. The CDR3 sequence is 13 residues long. CDR3 region: CASSLNGGTEAFF. For the CDR3, the DNA is TGCGCCAGCAGCTTAAACGGGGGCACTGAAGCTTTCTTT.

The genes are TRBV7-8 and TRBJ1-5; D possibly corresponds to TRBD1 (6 bases). CDR3 length equals 12 residues. V was clipped by 0 bases and J by 13 bases, with 10 bases between them. The germline V gene encodes CDR1 SGHVS and CDR2 FQNEAQ. The CDR3 coding sequence is TGTGCCAGCAGCTTAGCGGGGGCCCCTCAGCATTTT. It yields the protein CASSLAGAPQHF.

The rearrangement joins TRBV7-8 to TRBJ2-1, with 9 bases aligning to TRBD2. This CDR3 has 16 residues. Germline CDR1 reads SGHVS; CDR2 reads FQNEAQ. V lost 1 base and J lost 8; bases outside the gene matches: 9. The CDR3 sequence is CASSLGRGREGYEQFF. The CDR3 DNA sequence: TGTGCCAGCAGCTTAGGGCGAGGGCGGGAGGGTTATGAGCAGTTCTTC.

J is TRBJ2-3 and V is TRBV9; D gene unclear. This CDR3 has 15 residues. V was clipped by 0 bases and J by 3 bases, with 11 bases between them. Germline-derived CDR1 and CDR2 are SGDLS and YYNGEE. CDR3: CASSVDGRKTDTQYF. In DNA, the CDR3 is TGTGCCAGCAGCGTAGATGGCAGAAAGACAGATACGCAGTATTTT.

The V gene is TRBV14, the J gene TRBJ1-2; no definite D call. V lost 1 base to trimming and J lost 3 bases, with 9 bases between them. Per the germline V gene, CDR1 is SGHDN and CDR2 is FVKESK. CDR3 size: 14 residues. CDR3 DNA: TGTGCCAGCAGCCAAGTGGCAGGTTACTATGGCTACACCTTC. Its translation is CASSQVAGYYGYTF.

This chain joins TRBV10-3 and TRBJ2-7; tentatively, D is TRBD1 (7 bases). The germline CDR1 and CDR2 sequences are ENHRY and SYGVKD. The ends were cut back, 10 bases at V and 3 bases at J, with 19 bases in the middle. CDR3 size: 14 residues. The CDR3 protein is CATGGTVIYYEQYF. The CDR3 nucleotides read TGTGCCACTGGGGGGACAGTGATTTACTACGAGCAGTACTTC.

The chain couples TRBV27 to TRBJ1-5; possible D gene TRBD1, 6 bases. With 4 bases removed from V and 5 bases from J, the gap between germline ends came to 9 bases. The V gene's germline CDR1 is MNHEY and CDR2 SMNVEV (reference sequence). CDR3 size: 13 residues. The CDR3: CASSWDTYQPQHF. The CDR3 DNA follows: TGTGCCAGCAGTTGGGACACCTATCAGCCCCAGCATTTT.

The CDR3: CASSLLGASDTQYF. CDR3 sequence (DNA): TGTGCCAGCAGTTTATTGGGGGCCTCAGATACGCAGTATTTT. V usage is TRBV27 and J usage is TRBJ2-3; weak D call: TRBD1 (6 bases). The germline V gene has CDR1 MNHEY and CDR2 SMNVEV (reference sequence). There are 14 residues in the CDR3. V lost 1 base, J lost 4 bases, and 9 bases lay in between.

This chain connects TRBV4-2 to TRBJ2-2; possible D gene TRBD2, 5 bases. This CDR3 is built from 13 residues. V dropped 1 base and J dropped 5 bases, with 5 bases sitting between them. CDR1 LGHNA and CDR2 YNFKEQ come from the germline V gene. The CDR3 region is CASSQGETGELFF. CDR3 in DNA: TGTGCCAGCAGCCAAGGGGAGACCGGGGAGCTGTTTTTT.

This chain connects TRBV7-2 to TRBJ1-1; tentative D call: TRBD1 (5 bases). The CDR3 is made up of 13 amino acids. Per the germline V gene, CDR1 is SGHTA and CDR2 is FQGNSA. Trimming stripped 5 bases from V and 5 bases from J, with 12 bases between. Written as DNA, the CDR3 is TGTGCCAGCAGCCCGCTTAGGGGTACTGAAGCTTTCTTT. Protein product: CASSPLRGTEAFF.

J is TRBJ2-5 and V is TRBV27; D might be TRBD1 (5 bases). The J call may be faulty, since TRBJ2-7 better matches the DNA end. Germline assignment: CDR1 MNHEY and CDR2 SMNVEV (reference sequence). The CDR3 covers 15 residues. DNA for the CDR3: TGTGCCAGCAGTTTATCGGGCGGACACAACTACGAGCAGTACTTC. Translating it yields CASSLSGGHNYEQYF.

The chain employs TRBV5-1 and TRBJ1-1, with D maybe TRBD1 (6 bases). The germline V gene encodes CDR1 SGHRS and CDR2 YFSETQ. There are 19 residues in the CDR3. V shed 2 bases and J shed 1 base, with 24 bases lying between them. The chain's CDR3 is CASSFLFGFIGQPNTEAFF. DNA of the CDR3: TGCGCCAGCAGCTTCCTTTTTGGGTTCATTGGACAGCCGAACACTGAAGCTTTCTTT. The complete variable domain, with remaining parts taken from reference TRBV5-1 and TRBJ1-1, reads KAGVTQTPRYLIKTRGQQVTLSCSPISGHRSVSWYQQTPGQGLQFLFEYFSETQRNKGNFPGRFSGRQFSNSRSEMNVSTLELGDSALYLCASSFLFGFIGQPNTEAFFGQGTRLTVV.